These 7 T cell receptor beta chains were all obtained from the same sample, sequenced in a study of T cell changes during pregnancy in multiple sclerosis. The data were produced by immunoSEQ multiplex PCR, yet TCRdb's version contains in-frame clones alone and is incomplete. The sample includes approximately 100,000 clones, around 90% of them seen just once. Sequencing used peripheral blood, obtained in the second trimester of pregnancy. The receptors derive from a female donor with multiple sclerosis, enrolled in a pregnancy study.

The J gene is TRBJ2-1, the V gene TRBV6-6; 10 nucleotides match TRBD2. CDR1 MNHNY and CDR2 SVGAGI come from the germline V gene (reference sequence). V trimming: 4 bases; J trimming: 2 bases; junction bases outside the gene matches: 2. The length of the CDR3 is 15 residues. CDR3 in amino acids: CASSFGLAAYNEQFF. The CDR3 nucleotides read TGTGCCAGCAGTTTTGGACTAGCGGCCTACAATGAGCAGTTCTTC.

The J gene is TRBJ2-7, the V gene TRBV5-6; TRBD1 matches 9 bases. The V segment lost 0 bases and the J segment 0 bases; nucleotides outside the gene matches: 1. Germline lookup yields CDR1 SGHDT and CDR2 YYEEEE. This CDR3 has 15 residues. The CDR3 DNA reads as TGTGCCAGCAGCTTGGGGACAGGGGCCTCCTACGAGCAGTACTTC. It codes for CASSLGTGASYEQYF.

The J gene is TRBJ2-2, the V gene TRBV7-9, with 8 bases fitting TRBD1. V was clipped by 5 bases and J by 0 bases; unmatched bases: 8. Germline V CDR1 and CDR2: SEHNR, FQNEAQ (reference sequence). This CDR3 comprises 17 residues. Here the CDR3 DNA reads TGTGCCAGCAGCCCACAAAGGACAGGGACGAACACCGGGGAGCTGTTTTTT. Its translation is CASSPQRTGTNTGELFF.

V and J are TRBV28 and TRBJ2-7, with TRBD2 as a possible D gene (5 bases). The germline V and J ends were trimmed by 3 bases and 6 bases, with 9 bases remaining between them. The CDR3 consists of 12 residues. Germline V gene data show CDR1 as MDHEN and CDR2 as SYDVKM. The CDR3 nucleotides read TGTGCCAGCAGTTTTGTAGCGCGCGAGCAGTACTTC. Translated: CASSFVAREQYF. The full variable domain, completed using reference TRBV28 and TRBJ2-7, is DVKVTQSSRYLVKRTGEKVFLECVQDMDHENMFWYRQDPGLGLRLIYFSYDVKMKEKGDIPEGYSVSREKKERFSLILESASTNQTSMYLCASSFVAREQYFGPGTRLTVT.

The gene calls are TRBV4-1 and TRBJ1-5; possibly TRBD1 for D (6 bases). Between the trimmed V and J ends, which lost 4 bases and 2 bases, there was a span of 15 bases. Germline V gene sequence: CDR1 MGHRA, CDR2 YSYEKL. CDR3 length equals 16 residues. The CDR3 bases are TGCGCCAGCAGCCCGTCGCAGGGGTTTGGCAATCAGCCCCAGCATTTT. Translating gives CASSPSQGFGNQPQHF.

The rearrangement joins TRBV7-9 to TRBJ2-1; TRBD2 matches 14 bases. V dropped 5 bases and J dropped 9; count of bases not matched to a gene: 9. Germline lookup yields CDR1 SEHNR and CDR2 FQNEAQ (reference sequence). The CDR3 sequence is 16 residues long. CDR3 loop: CASSQSPGLAGVEQFF. CDR3 DNA: TGTGCCAGCAGCCAATCACCGGGACTAGCGGGAGTTGAGCAGTTCTTC.

This chain uses TRBV29-1 with TRBJ2-3; 7 bases agree with TRBD2. V shed 6 bases, J shed 3 bases, and the junction held 9 bases outside the gene matches. CDR1 is SQVTM and CDR2 is ANQGSEA in the germline V gene. This CDR3 is built from 14 residues. The CDR3 DNA follows: TGCAGCGTGGACGGGCGGGAGTATACAGATACGCAGTATTTT. Translated, it gives CSVDGREYTDTQYF.